The rows below give T cell receptor beta chains drawn from one sample of a study of T cell repertoires in aging, cancer and after chemotherapy. TCRdb reprocessed the multiplex PCR reads with MiXCR, giving one entry per CDR3 protein. The sample includes 19,000 or so distinct CDR3 sequences, about two fifths of them seen just once. The material sequenced was blood. These receptors all come from a human donor with a solid tumor. The CDR3 runs from the conserved cysteine through the conserved F or W. The D gene is left open where the match is weak. Clone size is given for some rows only: seen once, a few or many times, or a class if the clone is expanded.

.	TRBV5-6	.	15	TRBJ1-5	CASSLRSSTTQPQHF	TGTGCCAGCAGCTTACGGTCTAGTACCACTCAGCCCCAGCATTTT
.	TRBV27	few	14	TRBJ2-1	CASSFLRNYNEQFF	TGTGCCAGCAGTTTTTTGCGGAACTACAATGAGCAGTTCTTC
TRBD2	TRBV5-4	.	15	TRBJ2-7	CASSPGTSAYYEQYF	TGTGCCAGCAGTCCCGGGACTAGCGCATATTACGAGCAGTACTTC
TRBD2	TRBV6-6	few	18	TRBJ2-6	CASTPRGGAPSGANVLTF	TGTGCCAGCACACCTCGCGGGGGGGCCCCCTCTGGGGCCAACGTCCTGACTTTC
.	TRBV15	few	12	TRBJ2-5	CATSRDRGTQYF	TGTGCCACCAGCAGAGATCGTGGGACCCAGTACTTC
TRBD2	TRBV6-6	.	12	TRBJ2-7	CASSHQRGEQYF	TGTGCCAGCAGTCACCAGCGGGGCGAGCAGTACTTC
TRBD2	TRBV18	.	14	TRBJ2-3	CASSGTRSTDTQYF	TGTGCCAGCTCCGGGACTAGAAGCACAGATACGCAGTATTTT
.	TRBV18	few	16	TRBJ2-2	CASSPRKAGNTGELFF	TGTGCCAGCTCACCGAGAAAAGCGGGGAACACCGGGGAGCTGTTTTTT
.	TRBV7-2	.	14	TRBJ2-5	CASSLMGGEETQYF	TGTGCCAGCAGCTTAATGGGAGGCGAAGAGACCCAGTACTTC
.	TRBV11-2	.	11	TRBJ1-4	CASSYLDLLFF	TGTGCCAGCAGTTACCTGGACCTACTGTTTTTT
.	TRBV24-1	.	13	TRBJ2-7	CATRLGRSEEQYF	TGTGCCACCAGATTAGGCAGGTCTGAGGAGCAGTACTTC
.	TRBV4-2	once	16	TRBJ1-4	CASSQSQGLSNEKLFF	TGTGCCAGCAGCCAATCCCAGGGATTGTCTAATGAAAAACTGTTTTTT
.	TRBV6-5	.	13	TRBJ2-7	CASSKEGTYEQYF	TGTGCCAGCAGCAAAGAGGGGACCTACGAGCAGTACTTC
.	TRBV10-3	.	15	TRBJ2-2	CAIRLGQTNTGELFF	TGTGCCATCAGACTCGGACAGACGAACACCGGGGAGCTGTTTTTT
TRBD2	TRBV6-5	few	20	TRBJ2-2	CASSSPGRLAGGTTTGELFF	TGTGCCAGCAGTTCCCCCGGTCGGCTAGCGGGGGGGACAACCACCGGGGAGCTGTTTTTT
TRBD1	TRBV5-1	.	18	TRBJ2-6	CASSLDRGQGSGANVLTF	TGCGCCAGCAGCTTGGACAGGGGGCAAGGGTCTGGGGCCAACGTCCTGACTTTC
TRBD2	TRBV5-6	.	15	TRBJ2-1	CASFLGASGAYEQFF	TGTGCCAGCTTCCTGGGGGCTAGCGGGGCATATGAGCAGTTCTTC
.	TRBV6-1	.	15	TRBJ1-3	CASSEADTGGNTIYF	TGTGCCAGCAGTGAAGCAGACACCGGCGGAAACACCATATATTTT
TRBD1	TRBV7-9	.	13	TRBJ1-5	CASSYDRAQPQHF	TGTGCCAGCAGTTATGACAGGGCCCAGCCCCAGCATTTT
.	TRBV13	.	11	TRBJ2-7	CASSLINEQYF	TGTGCCAGCAGCTTAATCAACGAGCAGTACTTC
TRBD1	TRBV7-9	.	14	TRBJ1-4	CASSLGNRGEKLFF	TGTGCCAGCAGCTTGGGTAACAGGGGGGAAAAACTGTTTTTT
.	TRBV5-6	.	13	TRBJ1-1	CASSRDVNTEAFF	TGTGCCAGCAGCCGCGACGTGAACACTGAAGCTTTCTTT
.	TRBV12-3/TRBV12-4	.	13	TRBJ2-2	CASSPQVAGELFF	TGTGCCAGCAGTCCGCAGGTGGCCGGGGAGCTGTTTTTT
TRBD1	TRBV18	.	14	TRBJ1-5	CASSPAQGAQPQHF	TGTGCCAGCTCACCAGCCCAGGGGGCCCAGCCCCAGCATTTT
.	TRBV5-1	few	16	TRBJ2-2	CASSLVDLANTGELFF	TGCGCCAGCAGCTTGGTCGACTTAGCGAACACCGGGGAGCTGTTTTTT
.	TRBV27	.	13	TRBJ1-2	CASSSDRSYGYTF	TGTGCCAGCAGTTCTGACAGGAGCTATGGCTACACCTTC
.	TRBV18	.	17	TRBJ2-7	CASSPRQGTSGSYEQYF	TGTGCCAGCTCACCACGTCAAGGGACCTCGGGCTCCTACGAGCAGTACTTC
.	TRBV19	few	14	TRBJ1-1	CASSAGDLNTEAFF	TGTGCCAGTAGTGCGGGTGATCTGAACACTGAAGCTTTCTTT
TRBD1	TRBV6-6	.	17	TRBJ2-1	CASSYTGQGSSYNEQFF	TGTGCCAGCAGTTACACGGGACAGGGCAGCTCCTACAATGAGCAGTTCTTC
.	TRBV5-6	medium-sized	11	TRBJ1-2	CASSFNYGYTF	TGTGCCAGCAGCTTTAACTATGGCTACACCTTC
TRBD1	TRBV19	medium-sized	15	TRBJ2-7	CASSTLGTGLYEQYF	TGTGCCAGTAGTACCCTTGGGACAGGGCTCTACGAGCAGTACTTC
.	TRBV15	.	19	TRBJ1-6	CATSRPSTLTGIYNSPLHF	TGTGCCACCAGCAGACCCTCCACATTGACGGGGATTTATAATTCACCCCTCCACTTT
TRBD1	TRBV5-1	.	14	TRBJ1-2	CASSDMGQGGGYTF	TGCGCCAGCAGCGATATGGGACAGGGCGGAGGCTACACCTTC
TRBD2	TRBV27	few	16	TRBJ2-1	CASSTGLAGANNEQFF	TGTGCCAGCAGTACGGGACTAGCGGGGGCCAACAATGAGCAGTTCTTC
.	TRBV19	medium-sized	14	TRBJ2-2	CASSIDREYGELFF	TGTGCCAGTAGTATCGACCGGGAGTATGGGGAGCTGTTTTTT
TRBD2	TRBV4-2	.	18	TRBJ2-3	CASSLKPRLAGGIDTQYF	TGTGCCAGCAGCTTAAAACCCCGACTAGCGGGAGGCATAGATACGCAGTATTTT
.	TRBV25-1	.	13	TRBJ2-1	CASSGGTYNEQFF	TGTGCCAGCAGTGGAGGGACCTACAATGAGCAGTTCTTC
.	TRBV27	.	14	TRBJ1-6	CASSFGQGVSPLHF	TGTGCCAGCAGTTTCGGTCAGGGAGTTTCACCCCTCCACTTT
TRBD1	TRBV27	few	18	TRBJ2-3	CASSLSPPGQGITDTQYF	TGTGCCAGCAGTTTATCCCCTCCGGGACAGGGGATCACAGATACGCAGTATTTT
.	TRBV30	.	12	TRBJ1-1	CAWSDLSSEAFF	TGTGCCTGGAGTGACCTGTCTTCTGAAGCTTTCTTT
.	TRBV7-9	.	14	TRBJ1-2	CASSPPGEAYGYTF	TGTGCCAGCAGCCCCCCGGGGGAGGCCTATGGCTACACCTTC
.	TRBV5-5	.	13	TRBJ1-2	CASSLMSGYGYTF	TGTGCCAGCAGCTTGATGTCGGGGTACGGCTACACCTTC
.	TRBV19	.	17	TRBJ1-5	CASSAILMGSANQPQHF	TGTGCCAGTAGTGCAATCCTGATGGGCAGTGCGAATCAGCCCCAGCATTTT
TRBD2	TRBV29-1	medium-sized	15	TRBJ2-1	CSVGLTAWQFNEQFF	TGCAGCGTGGGACTAACGGCTTGGCAGTTCAATGAGCAGTTCTTC
.	TRBV13	few	13	TRBJ1-5	CASSFRRNQPQHF	TGTGCCAGCAGCTTTAGGCGCAATCAGCCCCAGCATTTT
.	TRBV6-1	.	15	TRBJ1-6	CASSSSGTRNSPLHF	TGTGCCAGCAGTAGTTCCGGGACGAGGAATTCACCCCTCCACTTT
.	TRBV6-5	few	17	TRBJ1-6	CASSYAGGGQDNSPLHF	TGTGCCAGCAGTTACGCCGGTGGGGGGCAGGATAATTCACCCCTCCACTTT
.	TRBV7-9	.	13	TRBJ1-2	CASSFVGGDGYTF	TGTGCCAGCAGCTTCGTAGGGGGAGATGGCTACACCTTC
TRBD2	TRBV4-3	.	17	TRBJ2-3	CASSQGLSGTFTDTQYF	TGCGCCAGCAGCCAAGGTTTAAGCGGGACTTTCACAGATACGCAGTATTTT
.	TRBV30	medium-sized	15	TRBJ2-2	CAWSIARVDTGELFF	TGTGCCTGGAGTATTGCCAGGGTTGACACCGGGGAGCTGTTTTTT
.	TRBV19	medium-sized	12	TRBJ1-1	CASSELNTEAFF	TGTGCCAGTAGTGAACTGAACACTGAAGCTTTCTTT
.	TRBV15	.	16	TRBJ2-2	CATSRLQGRDTGELFF	TGTGCCACCAGCAGACTGCAGGGACGCGACACCGGGGAGCTGTTTTTT
.	TRBV12-3/TRBV12-4	.	15	TRBJ2-3	CASSLLRLLEDTQYF	TGTGCCAGCAGTTTGTTACGGTTATTGGAGGATACGCAGTATTTT
TRBD2	TRBV12-3/TRBV12-4	.	15	TRBJ2-7	CASSLGVGRAYEQYF	TGTGCCAGCAGCTTAGGGGTAGGGAGGGCGTACGAGCAGTACTTC
.	TRBV6-5	medium-sized	13	TRBJ2-2	CASSYRHTGELFF	TGTGCCAGCAGTTATCGACACACCGGGGAGCTGTTTTTT
.	TRBV7-2	few	14	TRBJ1-4	CASSWTATNEKLFF	TGTGCCAGCAGCTGGACAGCAACTAATGAAAAACTGTTTTTT
.	TRBV6-5	.	16	TRBJ1-3	CASSYSGIGSGNTIYF	TGTGCCAGCAGTTACTCGGGGATCGGCTCTGGAAACACCATATATTTT
.	TRBV29-1	medium-sized	12	TRBJ2-1	CSVALADYEQFF	TGCAGCGTTGCTCTAGCCGACTATGAGCAGTTCTTC
TRBD1	TRBV7-9	.	15	TRBJ1-2	CASSSGTVSNYGYTF	TGTGCCAGCAGCTCGGGGACAGTGAGTAACTATGGCTACACCTTC